Here is one T cell receptor (beta chain) with its context. No antigen is known for it. Per the original methods: A distant-metastasis classifier for papillary thyroid cancer was built using CDR3 differences across clinicopathological groups. MiXCR reprocessed the PCR reads for TCRdb. V and J calls and clone size were set by TCRdb, not the authors. Of over 40,000 clones listed, about 25% are singletons. These data are taken from a study of metastatic and nonmetastatic thyroid tumors. Across the study: Both malignant and benign thyroid patients supplied peripheral blood and tumor or nodule tissue samples, across which the repertoires of these patients were then compared. General study points: Compared with benign nodules, malignant thyroid tumors were reported to have significantly higher TCR beta diversity in both blood and tumor.

No patient received treatment before thyroid surgery. The CDR3 extends over 12 amino acids. V was pared by 2 bases and J by 7 bases, with 4 bases of the junction left unmatched. The germline gives CDR1 DFQATT, CDR2 SNEGSKA (reference sequence). This TCR was recovered from a male donor with papillary thyroid cancer or a benign thyroid nodule (not recorded which). Some clones in this sample may be carry-over from other donors' samples. The rearrangement uses TRBV20-1 and TRBJ2-5; 7 nucleotides agree with TRBD2. Sequencing used blood. In DNA form, the CDR3 reads TGCAGTGCTAGATGGAGGGAGGGGACCCAGTACTTC. Amino acid sequence: CSARWREGTQYF.